Sequencing of this T cell receptor (beta chain) was carried out in a study of blood T cells in healthy people across ages. V trimming: 6 bases; J trimming: 3 bases; junction bases outside the gene matches: 3. The germline CDR1 and CDR2 sequences are SGHTA and FQGTGA. This CDR3 region has 13 residues. This clonotype was observed a few times. Together with a sample-barcoded 5' primer, a J-beta primer mix was included in a second PCR lasting roughly 7 to 11 cycles. TCRdb ran MiXCR on the 5' RACE reads and lists one entry per CDR3 protein. The sample contains fewer than 900,000 distinct CDR3 sequences, around 34% of which appear only once.

This sequence joins TRBV7-3 and TRBJ2-5; 8 positions match TRBD1. The sample comprised blood. The source of this sequence is a man younger than 35 in good health. The CDR3 nucleotides are TGTGCCAGCAGGTTACAGGGGGAAGAGACCCAGTACTTC. Protein: CASRLQGEETQYF.